This T cell receptor (beta chain) was identified in a study of blood T cell repertoires in COVID-19. About the research overall: In each case, the material was cDNA or gDNA derived from T cells, B-cell-depleted T cells, or PBMCs.

With V trimmed by 1 base and J by 7 bases, 4 bases remained unmatched. This CDR3 is built from 14 residues. The germline V gene has CDR1 MGHRA and CDR2 YSYEKL. Study processing details: Nucleated cell number was recorded as an estimate derived from reference gene primer amplification. The table came from immunoSEQ multiplex PCR; TCRdb's copy has only in-frame clones and leaves some out. That table gives V, J and clone size, and the DNA gave D and trimming. The sample has about 40,000 clones, 70% to 90% seen once; the top ten hold approximately 4.5%. The chain links TRBV4-1 to TRBJ2-7, with TRBD2 identical over 10 bases. The clonotype was recovered from a man aged 55 to 70 with COVID-19, enrolled during active disease. The sequenced sample consisted of peripheral blood. As DNA, the CDR3 is TGCGCCAGCAGCCAAGTAGCGGGAGGTGGGGAGCAGTACTTC. Its translation is CASSQVAGGGEQYF.